These 15 T cell receptor beta chains came from one sample sequenced in a study of PD-1 blockade in classical Hodgkin lymphoma. Generated by immunoSEQ multiplex PCR, the TCRdb table keeps only in-frame clones and is missing some. The top ten clones hold about 2.6% of a sample with roughly 70,000 clones, 85% to 95% of them seen once. Time point of the sample: newly diagnosed, previously untreated cHL patient sample. The sequenced sample consisted of peripheral blood mononuclear cells (PBMCs). All receptors come from a human donor with classical Hodgkin lymphoma.

The chain joins TRBV7-9 to TRBJ1-6; no clear D gene. Germline CDR1 reads SEHNR; CDR2 reads FQNEAQ (reference sequence). The CDR3 has 14 residues. V was clipped by 4 bases and J by 5 bases, with 9 bases between them. CDR3 in DNA: TGTGCCAGCAGCTATACAAGAGATAATTCACCCCTCCACTTT. Translating it yields CASSYTRDNSPLHF.

This chain connects TRBV5-4 to TRBJ2-5, with TRBD2 matching 8 bases. The CDR3 consists of 13 residues. Germline loops: CDR1 SGHNT, CDR2 YYREEE (reference sequence). V lost 1 base, J lost 5 bases, and 1 base stayed unmatched. The CDR3 coding sequence is TGTGCCAGCAGCTTGTCGGGGGGGGAGACCCAGTACTTC. This codes for CASSLSGGETQYF.

The V call is TRBV28, the J call TRBJ1-5; D is ambiguous. The CDR3 consists of 14 residues. Germline CDR1 reads MDHEN; CDR2 reads SYDVKM. Trimming took 1 base from V and 7 from J, leaving 11 bases between them. The CDR3 bases are TGTGCCAGCAGTTTATACGGGAGCGTCCAGCCCCAGCATTTT. Translated: CASSLYGSVQPQHF.

This clone is a singleton in its sample. For the CDR3, the DNA is TGTGCCAGCAGGTCGGGACAGGACTACGAGCAGTACTTC. Translating gives CASRSGQDYEQYF. This sequence joins TRBV7-2 and TRBJ2-7, with 8 positions matching TRBD1. Germline V gene lookup returns CDR1 SGHTA and CDR2 FQGNSA. Germline trimming cut 6 bases from V and 3 bases from J; bases unmatched to any gene: 4. The CDR3 runs 13 residues.

V is TRBV18 and J is TRBJ2-7; TRBD2 aligns across 11 bases. The CDR3 covers 17 residues. CDR1 is KGHSH and CDR2 is LQKENI in the germline V gene. V gave up 4 bases and J gave up 3 bases; unmatched junction bases: 11. The CDR3 here is CASSRTGSGRGLYEQYF. CDR3 DNA sequence: TGTGCCAGCTCACGAACAGGTAGCGGGAGGGGACTCTACGAGCAGTACTTC.

This sequence joins TRBV9 and TRBJ2-3; D uncertain. V was clipped by 0 bases and J by 4 bases, with 12 bases between them. CDR1 is SGDLS, CDR2 YYNGEE, per germline. The CDR3 sequence is 15 residues long. The CDR3 here is CASSVESRRADTQYF. CDR3 in DNA: TGTGCCAGCAGCGTAGAGTCGCGCAGAGCAGATACGCAGTATTTT.

V and J are TRBV10-3 and TRBJ2-2, with a weak D call TRBD1 (6 bases). Germline lookup yields CDR1 ENHRY and CDR2 SYGVKD. This CDR3 spans 11 amino acids. The V gene lost 11 bases and the J gene lost 4 bases, with 8 bases spanning the gap. The CDR3 DNA sequence: TGTGCCGCACAGGGCACCGGGGAGCTGTTTTTT. Translation: CAAQGTGELFF.

The V gene is TRBV9, the J gene TRBJ1-1, with D hard to call. The CDR3 is 15 residues long. Trimming took 0 bases from V and 5 from J, leaving 14 bases between them. CDR1 is SGDLS, CDR2 YYNGEE, per germline. The CDR3 DNA is TGTGCCAGCAGCGTAGCTATGGGAGCGCTAACTGAAGCTTTCTTT. Amino acid sequence: CASSVAMGALTEAFF.

The rearrangement links TRBV2 to TRBJ2-7; no clear D gene. Trimming removed 0 bases at V and 0 bases at J, with 15 bases between. Germline loops: CDR1 SNHLY, CDR2 FYNNEI. This CDR3 contains 17 residues. The CDR3 sequence: CASSEALNWPSSYEQYF. In nucleotides, the CDR3 is TGTGCCAGCAGTGAAGCGCTTAACTGGCCGAGCTCCTACGAGCAGTACTTC.

The chain employs TRBV29-1 and TRBJ1-2; a weak D match, TRBD1 (5 bases). The CDR3 sequence is 13 residues long. Germline V CDR1 and CDR2: SQVTM, ANQGSEA. The V and J ends lost 1 base and 2 bases respectively, with 8 bases between them. CDR3 nucleotides: TGCAGCGTTGAAGGGACATCCAACTATGGCTACACCTTC. Its translation is CSVEGTSNYGYTF.

V and J are TRBV4-2 and TRBJ1-1; D is unclear. The germline V gene has CDR1 LGHNA and CDR2 YNFKEQ. Trimming stripped 0 bases from V and 0 bases from J, with 11 bases between. The CDR3 is 16 residues long. Here the CDR3 reads CASSQDFRGVNTEAFF. CDR3 nucleotides: TGTGCCAGCAGCCAAGATTTTCGGGGAGTGAACACTGAAGCTTTCTTT.

This sequence joins TRBV15 and TRBJ2-1, with a tentative D call TRBD2 (6 bases). Per germline, CDR1 LNHNV and CDR2 YYDKDF (reference sequence). Trimming removed 5 bases from V and 4 bases from J, with 15 bases in between. CDR3 length equals 15 residues. The CDR3 reads CATSGSRGTYNEQFF. In DNA, the CDR3 is TGTGCCACCAGCGGTTCCCGCGGGACTTACAATGAGCAGTTCTTC.

This chain uses TRBV6-1 with TRBJ2-2; D is unresolved. V was shortened by 3 bases and J by 4 bases, with 12 bases between the two germline ends. The CDR3 consists of 15 residues. CDR1 is MNHNS and CDR2 is SASEGT in the germline V gene. CDR3 bases: TGTGCCAGCAGTGAGTATGGTGGCGGCACCGGGGAGCTGTTTTTT. Translating gives CASSEYGGGTGELFF.

The chain joins TRBV5-1 to TRBJ1-1, with no clear D. The CDR3 spans 16 residues. Germline V gives CDR1 SGHRS, CDR2 YFSETQ. With 1 base removed from V and 1 base from J, the gap between germline ends came to 14 bases. Here the CDR3 DNA reads TGCGCCAGCAGCTTGACTCCGGGGTTACCGAACACTGAAGCTTTCTTT. It codes for CASSLTPGLPNTEAFF.

The rearrangement uses TRBV20-1 and TRBJ2-3; perhaps TRBD2 as D (5 bases). The germline CDR1 and CDR2 sequences are DFQATT and SNEGSKA (reference sequence). The CDR3 extends over 11 amino acids. V lost 7 bases to trimming and J lost 6 bases, with 11 bases between them. The CDR3 DNA reads as TGCAGTGTGGGAGTCTCGGATACGCAGTATTTT. Its protein is CSVGVSDTQYF.